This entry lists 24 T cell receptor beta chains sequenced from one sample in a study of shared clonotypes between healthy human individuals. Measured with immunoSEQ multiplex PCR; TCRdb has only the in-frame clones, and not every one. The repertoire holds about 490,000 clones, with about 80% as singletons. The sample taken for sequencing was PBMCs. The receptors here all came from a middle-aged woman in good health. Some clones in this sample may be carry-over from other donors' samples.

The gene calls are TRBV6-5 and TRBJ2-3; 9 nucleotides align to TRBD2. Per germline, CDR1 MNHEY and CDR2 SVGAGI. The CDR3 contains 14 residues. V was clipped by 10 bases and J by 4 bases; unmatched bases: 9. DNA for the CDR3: TGTGCCACCGGGAGCGGGAGGATTTCAGATACGCAGTATTTT. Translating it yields CATGSGRISDTQYF.

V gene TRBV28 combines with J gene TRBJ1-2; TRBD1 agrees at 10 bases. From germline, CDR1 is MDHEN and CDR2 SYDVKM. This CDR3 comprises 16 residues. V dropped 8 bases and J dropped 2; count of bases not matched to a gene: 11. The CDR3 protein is CASGNPGQGTNYGYTF. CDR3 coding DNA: TGTGCCAGCGGCAATCCGGGACAGGGGACCAACTATGGCTACACCTTC.

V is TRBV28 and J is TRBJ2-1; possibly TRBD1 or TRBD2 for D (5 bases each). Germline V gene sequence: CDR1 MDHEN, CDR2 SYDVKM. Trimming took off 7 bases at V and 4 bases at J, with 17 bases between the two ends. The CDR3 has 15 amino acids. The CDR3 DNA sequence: TGTGCCAGCACCACCCCCGGGACGGCGTACAATGAGCAGTTCTTC. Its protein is CASTTPGTAYNEQFF.

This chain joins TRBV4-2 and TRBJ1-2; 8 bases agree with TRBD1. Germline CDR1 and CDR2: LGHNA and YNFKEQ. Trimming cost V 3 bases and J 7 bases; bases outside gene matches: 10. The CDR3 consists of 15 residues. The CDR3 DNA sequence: TGTGCCAGCAGCCAGGGGCTTGGACAGGGTTTTGGCTACACCTTC. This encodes CASSQGLGQGFGYTF.

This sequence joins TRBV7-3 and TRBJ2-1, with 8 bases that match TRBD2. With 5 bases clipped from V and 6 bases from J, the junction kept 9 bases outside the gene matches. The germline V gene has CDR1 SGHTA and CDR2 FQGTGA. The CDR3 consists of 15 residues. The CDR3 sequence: CASSPRVAGRNEQFF. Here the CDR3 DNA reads TGTGCCAGCAGCCCACGAGTAGCGGGACGCAATGAGCAGTTCTTC.

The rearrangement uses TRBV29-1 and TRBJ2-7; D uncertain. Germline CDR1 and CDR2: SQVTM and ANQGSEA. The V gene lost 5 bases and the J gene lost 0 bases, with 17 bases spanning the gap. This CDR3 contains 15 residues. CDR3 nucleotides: TGCAGCGTTAGTAACCCCCGCGGCAACTCCTACGAGCAGTACTTC. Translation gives CSVSNPRGNSYEQYF.

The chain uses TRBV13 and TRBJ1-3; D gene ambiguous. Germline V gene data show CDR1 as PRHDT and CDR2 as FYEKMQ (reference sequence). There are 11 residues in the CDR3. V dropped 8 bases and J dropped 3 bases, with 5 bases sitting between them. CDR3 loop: CASGIGNTIYF. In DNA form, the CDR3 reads TGTGCCAGCGGTATTGGAAACACCATATATTTT.

The CDR3 sequence is CASSLVGETQYF. In nucleotides, the CDR3 is TGTGCCAGCAGCTTAGTTGGAGAGACCCAGTACTTC. The chain carries TRBV7-6 and TRBJ2-5; D is ambiguous. The CDR3 loop spans 12 amino acids. Trimming removed 1 base at V and 4 bases at J, with 4 bases between. The V gene's germline CDR1 is SGHVS and CDR2 FNYEAQ.

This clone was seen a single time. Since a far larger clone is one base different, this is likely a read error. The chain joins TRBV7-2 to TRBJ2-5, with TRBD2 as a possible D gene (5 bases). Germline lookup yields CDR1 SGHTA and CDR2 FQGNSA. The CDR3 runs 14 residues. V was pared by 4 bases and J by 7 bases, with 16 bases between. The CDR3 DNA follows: TGTGCCAGCAGCTACTTCGGGCGGACTGGGACCCAGTACTTC. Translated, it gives CASSYFGRTGTQYF.

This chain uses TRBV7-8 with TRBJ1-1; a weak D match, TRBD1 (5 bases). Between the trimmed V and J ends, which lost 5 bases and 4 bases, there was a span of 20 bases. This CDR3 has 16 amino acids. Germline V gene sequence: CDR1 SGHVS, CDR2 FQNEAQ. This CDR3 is CASSLPQGVLVTEAFF. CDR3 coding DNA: TGTGCCAGCAGCCTTCCGCAGGGCGTGTTGGTCACTGAAGCTTTCTTT.

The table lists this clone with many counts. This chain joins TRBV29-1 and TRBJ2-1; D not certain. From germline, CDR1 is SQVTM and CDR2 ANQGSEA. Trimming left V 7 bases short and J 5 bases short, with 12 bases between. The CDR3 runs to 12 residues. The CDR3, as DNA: TGCAGCGGTTACTGGAGAAACAATGAGCAGTTCTTC. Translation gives CSGYWRNNEQFF.

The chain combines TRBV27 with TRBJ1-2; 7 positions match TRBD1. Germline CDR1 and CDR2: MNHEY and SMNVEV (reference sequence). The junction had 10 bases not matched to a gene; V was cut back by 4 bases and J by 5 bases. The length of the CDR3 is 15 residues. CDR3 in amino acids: CASSSLDRAGYGYTF. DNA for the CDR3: TGTGCCAGCAGTTCCCTCGACAGGGCAGGGTATGGCTACACCTTC.

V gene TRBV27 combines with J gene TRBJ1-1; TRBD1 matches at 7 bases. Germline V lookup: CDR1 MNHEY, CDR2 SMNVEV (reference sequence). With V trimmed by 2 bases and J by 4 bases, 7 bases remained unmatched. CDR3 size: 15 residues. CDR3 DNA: TGTGCCAGCAGTTTAAGACAGGGATTAGTCACTGAAGCTTTCTTT. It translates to CASSLRQGLVTEAFF.

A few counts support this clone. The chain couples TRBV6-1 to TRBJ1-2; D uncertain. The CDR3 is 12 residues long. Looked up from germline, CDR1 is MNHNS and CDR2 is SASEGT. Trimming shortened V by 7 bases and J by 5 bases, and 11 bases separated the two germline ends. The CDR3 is CASTDLGYGYTF. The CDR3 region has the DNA TGTGCCAGCACCGACTTGGGGTATGGCTACACCTTC.

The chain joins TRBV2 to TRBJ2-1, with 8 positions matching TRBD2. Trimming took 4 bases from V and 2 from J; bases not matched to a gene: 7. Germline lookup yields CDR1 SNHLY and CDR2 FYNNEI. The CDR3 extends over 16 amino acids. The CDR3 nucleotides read TGTGCCAGCAGTGGTATTAGCGGGAACCCCTACAATGAGCAGTTCTTC. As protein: CASSGISGNPYNEQFF.

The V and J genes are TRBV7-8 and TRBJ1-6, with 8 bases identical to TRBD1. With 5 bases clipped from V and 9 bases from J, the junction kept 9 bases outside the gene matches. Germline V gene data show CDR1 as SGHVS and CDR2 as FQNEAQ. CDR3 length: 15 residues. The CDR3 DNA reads TGTGCCAGCAGCCGACAAGGACAGGGCGGTTCACCCCTCCACTTT. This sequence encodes CASSRQGQGGSPLHF.

CDR3 nucleotide sequence: TGTGCCAGCTCGCGCCCCGGGCTAGCGGGAAACTACGAGCAGTACTTC. Translating it yields CASSRPGLAGNYEQYF. The gene calls are TRBV18 and TRBJ2-7; 9 bases are a match to TRBD2. The germline gives CDR1 KGHSH, CDR2 LQKENI. The CDR3 spans 16 residues. J was trimmed by 3 bases and V by 6 bases; bases with no gene match: 12.

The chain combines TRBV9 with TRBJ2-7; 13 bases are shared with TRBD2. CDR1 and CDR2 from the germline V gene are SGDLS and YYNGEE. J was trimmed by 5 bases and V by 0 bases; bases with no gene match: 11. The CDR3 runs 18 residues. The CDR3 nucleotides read TGTGCCAGCAGCGTAGGAAGCCCCGGACTAGCGGGAGCTCACGAGCAGTACTTC. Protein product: CASSVGSPGLAGAHEQYF.

The DNA of the CDR3 is TGTGCCAGCAGCTTGGGACTAGCGGGAGCGGGTGAGCAGTTCTTC. Amino acids: CASSLGLAGAGEQFF. The genes are TRBV7-3 and TRBJ2-1, with 14 bases aligning to TRBD2. V shed 3 bases, J shed 9 bases, and the junction held 4 bases outside the gene matches. Per the germline V gene, CDR1 is SGHTA and CDR2 is FQGTGA. The CDR3 has 15 amino acids.

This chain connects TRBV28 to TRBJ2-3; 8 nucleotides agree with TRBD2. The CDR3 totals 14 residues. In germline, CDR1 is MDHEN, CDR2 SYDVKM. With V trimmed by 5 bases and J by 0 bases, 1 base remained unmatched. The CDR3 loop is CASSPSGSTDTQYF. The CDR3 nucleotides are TGTGCCAGCAGTCCTAGCGGGAGCACAGATACGCAGTATTTT.

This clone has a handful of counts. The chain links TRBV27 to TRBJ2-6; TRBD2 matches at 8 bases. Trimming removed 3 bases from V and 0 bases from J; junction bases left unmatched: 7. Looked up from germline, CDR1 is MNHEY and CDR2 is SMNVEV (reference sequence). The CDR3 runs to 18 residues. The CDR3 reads CASSFIAGQNSGANVLTF. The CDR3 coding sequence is TGTGCCAGCAGTTTTATAGCGGGGCAGAACTCTGGGGCCAACGTCCTGACTTTC.

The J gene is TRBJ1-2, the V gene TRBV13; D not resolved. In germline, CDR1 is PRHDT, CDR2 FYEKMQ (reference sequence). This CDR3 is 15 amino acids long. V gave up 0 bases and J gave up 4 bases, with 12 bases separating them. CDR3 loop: CASSLGLIVTYGYTF. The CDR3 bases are TGTGCCAGCAGCTTAGGCCTGATCGTCACCTATGGCTACACCTTC.

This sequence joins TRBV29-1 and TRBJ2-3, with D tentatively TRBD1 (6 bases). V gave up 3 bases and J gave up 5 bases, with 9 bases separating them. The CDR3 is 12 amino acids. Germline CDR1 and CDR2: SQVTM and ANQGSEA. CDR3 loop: CSVDRDIDTQYF. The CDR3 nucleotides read TGCAGCGTTGACAGGGACATAGATACGCAGTATTTT.

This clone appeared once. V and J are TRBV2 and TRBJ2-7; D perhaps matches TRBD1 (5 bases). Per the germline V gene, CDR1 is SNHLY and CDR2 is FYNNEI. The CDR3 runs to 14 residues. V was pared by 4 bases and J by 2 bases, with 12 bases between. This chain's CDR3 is CASSVRQIPYEQYF. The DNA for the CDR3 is TGTGCCAGCAGTGTGCGACAGATTCCCTACGAGCAGTACTTC.